Listed here are 10 T cell receptor beta chains from one sample, sequenced in a study of T-cell memory formation after mild COVID-19. A single record per CDR3 protein comes from TCRdb applying MiXCR to the 5' RACE reads. The sample includes 400,000 to 500,000 distinct CDR3 sequences, approximately 18% of them seen just once. Sequenced: PBMCs or a T cell subset sorted from them (not recorded which). The receptors were gathered from a man younger than 30 who had mild COVID-19 (a few samples of this study predate the infection). Cell type and time point are not known.

V usage is TRBV5-5 and J usage is TRBJ2-3, with TRBD2 matching 9 bases. This CDR3 contains 16 residues. Germline trimming cut 1 base from V and 4 bases from J; bases unmatched to any gene: 7. The germline V gene encodes CDR1 SGHKS and CDR2 YYEKEE (reference sequence). DNA for the CDR3: TGTGCCAGCAGCTTGTCGGCTAGCGGGATGGCAGATACGCAGTATTTT. Its translation: CASSLSASGMADTQYF.

The chain employs TRBV6-2 or TRBV6-3 and TRBJ2-5; TRBD2 is a possible D gene (6 bases). The CDR3 is 14 residues long. In germline, CDR1 is MNHEY, CDR2 SVGEGT. V lost 7 bases, J lost 5 bases, and 17 bases lay in between. The CDR3 is CASTYPGRGETQYF. CDR3 nucleotides: TGTGCCAGCACCTACCCGGGTCGGGGGGAGACCCAGTACTTC.

The J gene is TRBJ2-3, the V gene TRBV7-2; maybe TRBD2 (5 bases). CDR1 and CDR2 from the germline V gene are SGHTA and FQGNSA. CDR3 size: 14 residues. V was trimmed by 2 bases and J by 2 bases, leaving 8 bases between them. The CDR3 reads CASSLTRATDTQYF. The CDR3 region has the DNA TGTGCCAGCAGCTTAACTAGGGCCACAGATACGCAGTATTTT.

The chain couples TRBV3-1 to TRBJ2-2; TRBD1 or TRBD2 may be the D gene (6 bases each). Germline V gives CDR1 LGHDT, CDR2 YNNKEL (reference sequence). The V end was cut by 4 bases, the J end by 0 bases, with 12 bases between. The CDR3 totals 16 residues. CDR3 amino acids: CASSPTGRTNTGELFF. The CDR3 DNA follows: TGTGCCAGCAGCCCAACAGGGAGGACGAACACCGGGGAGCTGTTTTTT.

In the case of this clonotype: A junction end diverges from the germline sequence, so it may reflect a read error. The chain couples TRBV4-3 to TRBJ2-3; 12 bases are a match to TRBD2. The CDR3 runs 16 residues. From germline, CDR1 is LGHNA and CDR2 YSLEER. The CDR3 reads CDSSQEATSGGDTQYF. In nucleotides, the CDR3 is TGCGACAGCAGCCAAGAGGCGACTAGCGGGGGAGATACGCAGTATTTT.

The CDR3, as DNA: TGTGCCAGCAGCCAACTCCAGCGGGGGAGCACAGATACGCAGTATTTT. It specifies CASSQLQRGSTDTQYF. The genes are TRBV7-6 and TRBJ2-3; 8 bases agree with TRBD2. Looked up from germline, CDR1 is SGHVS and CDR2 is FNYEAQ. This CDR3 is built from 16 residues. The J segment lost 0 bases and the V segment lost 5 bases, leaving 7 bases of the junction unmatched.

This clonotype was picked up a small number of times. V is TRBV7-9 and J is TRBJ2-7, with no clear D. Trimming left V 1 base short and J 2 bases short, with 12 bases between. The CDR3 covers 15 residues. CDR1 and CDR2 from the germline V gene are SEHNR and FQNEAQ (reference sequence). Written as DNA, the CDR3 is TGTGCCAGCAGCTTAGGGGCGGTGCCAGCCTACGAGCAGTACTTC. Translated, it gives CASSLGAVPAYEQYF.

The V call is TRBV9, the J call TRBJ1-2; D may be TRBD1 (6 bases). The V and J ends lost 7 bases and 8 bases respectively, with 18 bases between them. This CDR3 region has 13 residues. Germline loops: CDR1 SGDLS, CDR2 YYNGEE. In DNA form, the CDR3 reads TGTGCCAGCGCGGAAACAGGGTTAGGAGGCTACACCTTC. This encodes CASAETGLGGYTF.

This clonotype was seen only a few times. V gene TRBV9 combines with J gene TRBJ2-7; D is unresolved. CDR1 is SGDLS, CDR2 YYNGEE, per germline. V was clipped by 0 bases and J by 0 bases, with 7 bases between them. The CDR3 contains 14 residues. CDR3 loop: CASSVASHSYEQYF. CDR3 in DNA: TGTGCCAGCAGCGTAGCCTCCCACTCCTACGAGCAGTACTTC.

This sequence joins TRBV10-3 and TRBJ1-4; D is perhaps TRBD1 (5 bases). Trimming took off 6 bases at V and 8 bases at J, with 10 bases between the two ends. Germline values: CDR1 ENHRY, CDR2 SYGVKD. CDR3 length: 12 residues. CDR3 sequence reads: CAISQGGEKLFF. The CDR3 region has the DNA TGTGCCATCAGCCAGGGAGGCGAAAAACTGTTTTTT.